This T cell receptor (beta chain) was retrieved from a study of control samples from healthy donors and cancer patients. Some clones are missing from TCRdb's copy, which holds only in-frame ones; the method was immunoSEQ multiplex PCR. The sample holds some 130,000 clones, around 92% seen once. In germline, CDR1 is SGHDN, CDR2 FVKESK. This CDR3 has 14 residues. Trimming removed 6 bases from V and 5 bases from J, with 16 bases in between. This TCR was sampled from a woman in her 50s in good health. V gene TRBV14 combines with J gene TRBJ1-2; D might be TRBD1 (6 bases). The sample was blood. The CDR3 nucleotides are TGTGCCAGCAGTCCTCCCGGGACAATTTATGGCTACACCTTC. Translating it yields CASSPPGTIYGYTF.